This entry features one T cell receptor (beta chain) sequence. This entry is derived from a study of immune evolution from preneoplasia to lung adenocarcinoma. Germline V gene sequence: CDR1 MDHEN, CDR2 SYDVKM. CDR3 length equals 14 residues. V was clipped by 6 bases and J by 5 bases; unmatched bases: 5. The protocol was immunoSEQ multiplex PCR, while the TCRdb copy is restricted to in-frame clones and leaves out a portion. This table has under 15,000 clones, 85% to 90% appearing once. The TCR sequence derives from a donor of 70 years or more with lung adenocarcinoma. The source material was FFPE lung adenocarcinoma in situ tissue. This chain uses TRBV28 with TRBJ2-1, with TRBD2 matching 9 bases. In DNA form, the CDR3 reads TGTGCCAGCAGATTAGCGGGAGAAGACAATGAGCAGTTCTTC. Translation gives CASRLAGEDNEQFF.